Listed here are 3 T cell receptor beta chains from one sample, sequenced in a study of Tregs in tolerant kidney transplant recipients. Libraries were prepared by immunoSEQ multiplex PCR; TCRdb keeps only in-frame clonotypes and omits some of them. The repertoire holds some 68,000 clones, roughly 84% seen once, with about 4% in the top ten. Sequencing was carried out using CD4+ T cells from blood. The receptors stem from a human donor in good health.

The rearrangement links TRBV11-2 to TRBJ2-7, with D unresolved. Trimming took off 3 bases at V and 1 base at J, with 7 bases between the two ends. The germline CDR1 and CDR2 sequences are SGHAT and FQNNGV. The CDR3 covers 13 residues. The CDR3 DNA is TGTGCCAGCAGCTTTTCTGGGTCCTACGAGCAGTACTTC. Translation: CASSFSGSYEQYF.

The V call is TRBV7-8, the J call TRBJ2-7, with a weak D call TRBD1 (7 bases). V was pared by 2 bases and J by 7 bases, with 9 bases between. The V gene's germline CDR1 is SGHVS and CDR2 FQNEAQ. The CDR3 extends over 12 amino acids. The CDR3 loop is CASSLPGGEQYF. The CDR3, as DNA: TGTGCCAGCAGCTTACCAGGGGGGGAGCAGTACTTC. The complete variable domain, with remaining parts taken from reference TRBV7-8 and TRBJ2-7, reads GAGVSQSPRYKVAKRGQDVALRCDPISGHVSLFWYQQALGQGPEFLTYFQNEAQLDKSGLPSDRFFAERPEGSVSTLKIQRTQQEDSAVYLCASSLPGGEQYFGPGTRLTVT.

CDR3 residues: CSVGAGLPGNEQFF. The CDR3 coding sequence is TGCAGCGTTGGGGCGGGACTTCCCGGCAATGAGCAGTTCTTC. The chain combines TRBV29-1 with TRBJ2-1; possibly TRBD2 for D (6 bases). This CDR3 is built from 14 residues. V lost 4 bases, J lost 6 bases, and 16 bases lay in between. Germline lookup yields CDR1 SQVTM and CDR2 ANQGSEA.